This is a list of T cell receptor beta chains from one sample in a study of molecular identifiers for immune sequencing clone quantification. TCRdb re-called the PCR reads with MiXCR, one entry per CDR3 protein. Of 62,000 or so distinct CDR3 sequences listed, 15% to 20% are singletons. The sequenced sample consisted of naive CD8+ T cells from blood, with Jurkat cell RNA spiked in. These receptors were obtained from a human donor in good health. Some libraries in this study had Jurkat cell RNA spiked in. CDR3s include the opening cysteine and the closing phenylalanine or tryptophan. The D gene is left open where the match is weak. Size is omitted from some rows. Given values are once, few, many or a class for expanded clones.

j_call: TRBJ1-1
v_call: TRBV4-1
clone_size: many
d_call: NA
cdr3_nt: TGCGCCAGCAGCCCGGTAACGAACACTGAAGCTTTCTTT
cdr3_aa: CASSPVTNTEAFF

j_call: TRBJ2-1
v_call: TRBV13
clone_size: NA
d_call: NA
cdr3_nt: TGTGCCAGCAGCTTAGGCCCTGGCGGGGGCAACTACAATGAGCAGTTCTTC
cdr3_aa: CASSLGPGGGNYNEQFF

j_call: TRBJ1-5
v_call: TRBV27
clone_size: many
d_call: NA
cdr3_nt: TGTGCCAGCAGTTTATATCCGGGGGGAATGGGCAATCAGCCCCAGCATTTT
cdr3_aa: CASSLYPGGMGNQPQHF

j_call: TRBJ1-1
v_call: TRBV30
clone_size: few
d_call: NA
cdr3_nt: TGTGCCTGGGGGTCAGGACCGAACACTGAAGCTTTCTTT
cdr3_aa: CAWGSGPNTEAFF

j_call: TRBJ2-2
v_call: TRBV6-5
clone_size: few
d_call: NA
cdr3_nt: TGTGCCAGCAGTTACTGGTTCACCGGGGAGCTGTTTTTT
cdr3_aa: CASSYWFTGELFF

j_call: TRBJ2-3
v_call: TRBV4-1
clone_size: many
d_call: NA
cdr3_nt: TGCGCCAGCAGCCAAGAAGTCTCCGGGCTGTTGTCGAGGGCGCAGTATTTT
cdr3_aa: CASSQEVSGLLSRAQYF

j_call: TRBJ2-1
v_call: TRBV20-1
clone_size: few
d_call: NA
cdr3_nt: TGCAGTGCTAGAGATTGGGGCGAATCCTACAATGAGCAGTTCTTC
cdr3_aa: CSARDWGESYNEQFF

j_call: TRBJ2-7
v_call: TRBV9
clone_size: many
d_call: NA
cdr3_nt: TGTGCCAGCAGCCGGGACATAGGAACCTACGAGCAGTACTTC
cdr3_aa: CASSRDIGTYEQYF

j_call: TRBJ2-7
v_call: TRBV5-5
clone_size: many
d_call: NA
cdr3_nt: TGTGCCAGCAGCTTGGGGGGGCCCGAGCAGTACTTC
cdr3_aa: CASSLGGPEQYF

j_call: TRBJ1-3
v_call: TRBV10-3
clone_size: NA
d_call: NA
cdr3_nt: TGTGCCATCAGTGAGGGGAACCTGGGGGCAGGAAACACCATATATTTT
cdr3_aa: CAISEGNLGAGNTIYF

j_call: TRBJ2-7
v_call: TRBV13
clone_size: many
d_call: NA
cdr3_nt: TGTGCCAGCAGCTTAGGGGGACCCCCGGACGAGCAGTACTTC
cdr3_aa: CASSLGGPPDEQYF

j_call: TRBJ2-5
v_call: TRBV7-6
clone_size: few
d_call: NA
cdr3_nt: TGTGCCAGCAGTCTGACTAGGGGCGGCCAAGAGACCCAGTACTTC
cdr3_aa: CASSLTRGGQETQYF

j_call: TRBJ2-5
v_call: TRBV20-1
clone_size: many
d_call: NA
cdr3_nt: TGCAGTGCTAGAGATTTTTTAGCCATCCAAGAGACCCAGTACTTC
cdr3_aa: CSARDFLAIQETQYF

j_call: TRBJ1-1
v_call: TRBV27
clone_size: many
d_call: NA
cdr3_nt: TGTGCCAGCAGTTTTGCCGCTCTTGAGATGGGGACTGAAGCTTTCTTT
cdr3_aa: CASSFAALEMGTEAFF

j_call: TRBJ1-5
v_call: TRBV12-3/TRBV12-4
clone_size: many
d_call: NA
cdr3_nt: TGTGCCAGCAGTTTAGGGACGGGAAATCAGCCCCAGCATTTT
cdr3_aa: CASSLGTGNQPQHF

j_call: TRBJ2-2
v_call: TRBV7-2
clone_size: many
d_call: NA
cdr3_nt: TGTGCCAGCAGCTCCCGGGACCTCAGCACCGGGGAGCTGTTTTTT
cdr3_aa: CASSSRDLSTGELFF

j_call: TRBJ2-1
v_call: TRBV9
clone_size: many
d_call: TRBD2
cdr3_nt: TGTGCCAGCAGCCCGAGACTAGCGGACAACTACAATGAGCAGTTCTTC
cdr3_aa: CASSPRLADNYNEQFF

j_call: TRBJ2-1
v_call: TRBV20-1
clone_size: many
d_call: NA
cdr3_nt: TGCAGTGCTAGAGATCCGAGCGAAAACTCCTACAATGAGCAGTTCTTC
cdr3_aa: CSARDPSENSYNEQFF

j_call: TRBJ2-3
v_call: TRBV20-1
clone_size: many
d_call: TRBD2
cdr3_nt: TGCAGTGCCCCAATCGGACTAGCGGGAGGACTTAGCACAGATACGCAGTATTTT
cdr3_aa: CSAPIGLAGGLSTDTQYF

j_call: TRBJ2-2
v_call: TRBV5-1
clone_size: many
d_call: NA
cdr3_nt: TGCGCCAGCAGCTTGGAGTACTCCCCGGGGACCGGGGAGCTGTTTTTT
cdr3_aa: CASSLEYSPGTGELFF

j_call: TRBJ2-7
v_call: TRBV27
clone_size: many
d_call: TRBD2
cdr3_nt: TGTGCCAGCAAAATATCTAGCGGGTCCTACGAGCAGTACTTC
cdr3_aa: CASKISSGSYEQYF

j_call: TRBJ1-5
v_call: TRBV28
clone_size: NA
d_call: TRBD1
cdr3_nt: TGTGCCAGCAGTCTGACGACAGGGATGCAGCCCCAGCATTTT
cdr3_aa: CASSLTTGMQPQHF

j_call: TRBJ2-1
v_call: TRBV7-8
clone_size: many
d_call: NA
cdr3_nt: TGTGCCAGCAGCATGGGACGCCGAACTGTACACAATGAGCAGTTCTTC
cdr3_aa: CASSMGRRTVHNEQFF

j_call: TRBJ2-7
v_call: TRBV27
clone_size: many
d_call: NA
cdr3_nt: TGTGCCAGCAGTTCGGGCAGGGTACCCTACGAGCAGTACTTC
cdr3_aa: CASSSGRVPYEQYF

j_call: TRBJ1-6
v_call: TRBV11-2
clone_size: many
d_call: NA
cdr3_nt: TGTGCCAGCAGCTTAGTTGGTCGAAATTCACCCCTCCACTTT
cdr3_aa: CASSLVGRNSPLHF

j_call: TRBJ2-7
v_call: TRBV20-1
clone_size: many
d_call: NA
cdr3_nt: TGCAGTGCTAGAGATAAGGCGGGATCATATATCTACGAGCAGTACTTC
cdr3_aa: CSARDKAGSYIYEQYF

j_call: TRBJ2-7
v_call: TRBV7-9
clone_size: many
d_call: NA
cdr3_nt: TGTGCCAGCGGTGAGGGGACCTACGAGCAGTACTTC
cdr3_aa: CASGEGTYEQYF

j_call: TRBJ2-7
v_call: TRBV27
clone_size: many
d_call: NA
cdr3_nt: TGTGCCAGCAGCCGGGGGGCAGGGGCCGACGAGCAGTACTTC
cdr3_aa: CASSRGAGADEQYF

j_call: TRBJ1-1
v_call: TRBV19
clone_size: many
d_call: NA
cdr3_nt: TGTGCCAGTTTAGGGCGCTCTACCATGAACACTGAAGCTTTCTTT
cdr3_aa: CASLGRSTMNTEAFF

j_call: TRBJ2-1
v_call: TRBV5-1
clone_size: NA
d_call: NA
cdr3_nt: TGCGCCAGCAGATCACCCGGGACTTTGAGCTACAATGAGCAGTTCTTC
cdr3_aa: CASRSPGTLSYNEQFF

j_call: TRBJ1-1
v_call: TRBV2
clone_size: NA
d_call: TRBD1
cdr3_nt: TGTGCCGCCCGACAGGGGGCATGGAACACTGAAGCTTTCTTT
cdr3_aa: CAARQGAWNTEAFF

j_call: TRBJ2-7
v_call: TRBV4-1
clone_size: few
d_call: NA
cdr3_nt: TGCGCCAGCAGCCAAGAAGGACGAGGGGGTACCTACGCGCAGTGCTTC
cdr3_aa: CASSQEGRGGTYAQCF

j_call: TRBJ2-3
v_call: TRBV6-5
clone_size: few
d_call: NA
cdr3_nt: TGTGCCAGCAGTTATAGTTCCAGCGCCACAGATACGCAGTATTTT
cdr3_aa: CASSYSSSATDTQYF

j_call: TRBJ2-7
v_call: TRBV11-2
clone_size: NA
d_call: NA
cdr3_nt: TGTGCCAGCAGTCACGGCGGGGCCGAAGCCCCTAGGTTC
cdr3_aa: CASSHGGAEAPRF

j_call: TRBJ2-1
v_call: TRBV11-3
clone_size: NA
d_call: TRBD2
cdr3_nt: TGTGCCAGCAGCTTCATACTAGCGGGAGGGCCCCATGGGCAGTTCTTC
cdr3_aa: CASSFILAGGPHGQFF

j_call: TRBJ2-5
v_call: TRBV11-2
clone_size: NA
d_call: NA
cdr3_nt: TGTGCCAGCGGCTTAACTCCTAATCTCCAAGAGACCCAGTACTTC
cdr3_aa: CASGLTPNLQETQYF

j_call: TRBJ2-2
v_call: TRBV5-1
clone_size: many
d_call: TRBD1
cdr3_nt: TGCGCCAGCAGCTTGGAAACCGGGACAGCCTACACCGGGGAGCTGTTTTTT
cdr3_aa: CASSLETGTAYTGELFF

j_call: TRBJ2-2
v_call: TRBV7-8
clone_size: many
d_call: TRBD1
cdr3_nt: TGTGCCACCATCGGGGACAGAAACACCGGGGAGCTGTTTTTT
cdr3_aa: CATIGDRNTGELFF

j_call: TRBJ2-5
v_call: TRBV4-3
clone_size: many
d_call: TRBD2
cdr3_nt: TGCGCCAGCAGCCAGATACCTGGGCGGGAGGGGGCGGAGACCCAGTACTTC
cdr3_aa: CASSQIPGREGAETQYF

j_call: TRBJ2-7
v_call: TRBV27
clone_size: NA
d_call: TRBD1
cdr3_nt: TGTGCCAGCAGTTTAAGGGACAGTTCCTACGGGCAGTACTTC
cdr3_aa: CASSLRDSSYGQYF

j_call: TRBJ1-6
v_call: TRBV12-3/TRBV12-4
clone_size: few
d_call: NA
cdr3_nt: TGTGCCAGCAGTTTCGAGGGGGACTCACCCCTCCACTTT
cdr3_aa: CASSFEGDSPLHF

j_call: TRBJ1-4
v_call: TRBV11-2
clone_size: NA
d_call: NA
cdr3_nt: TGTGCCAGCAGACGGAGGTCGTCGGTTAATGAAAAACTGTTTTTT
cdr3_aa: CASRRRSSVNEKLFF

j_call: TRBJ2-7
v_call: TRBV12-3/TRBV12-4
clone_size: NA
d_call: NA
cdr3_nt: TGTGCCAGCAGTTTAGCTAGGGGACGGTACGAGCAGTACTTC
cdr3_aa: CASSLARGRYEQYF

j_call: TRBJ2-2
v_call: TRBV3-1
clone_size: many
d_call: NA
cdr3_nt: TGTGCCAGCAGCCAAGATTATATGAGAGAGTCTAGTTTGAACACCGGGGAGCTGTTTTTT
cdr3_aa: CASSQDYMRESSLNTGELFF

j_call: TRBJ2-2
v_call: TRBV29-1
clone_size: many
d_call: TRBD2
cdr3_nt: TGCAGCGTTGCAGGAGGGAGGGCCGGCACCGGGGAGCTGTTTTTT
cdr3_aa: CSVAGGRAGTGELFF

j_call: TRBJ2-3
v_call: TRBV28
clone_size: many
d_call: NA
cdr3_nt: TGTGCCAGCAGTATTGGGACCTCCGGGGCAGATACGCAGTATTTT
cdr3_aa: CASSIGTSGADTQYF

j_call: TRBJ1-5
v_call: TRBV19
clone_size: medium-sized
d_call: NA
cdr3_nt: TGTGCCACCAATGATCCGGGGACACTCGCTTATAGCAATCAGCCCCAGCATTTT
cdr3_aa: CATNDPGTLAYSNQPQHF

j_call: TRBJ1-2
v_call: TRBV4-1
clone_size: many
d_call: NA
cdr3_nt: TGCGCCAGCAGCCAAGAACGGGATGTGAACTATGGCTACACCTTC
cdr3_aa: CASSQERDVNYGYTF